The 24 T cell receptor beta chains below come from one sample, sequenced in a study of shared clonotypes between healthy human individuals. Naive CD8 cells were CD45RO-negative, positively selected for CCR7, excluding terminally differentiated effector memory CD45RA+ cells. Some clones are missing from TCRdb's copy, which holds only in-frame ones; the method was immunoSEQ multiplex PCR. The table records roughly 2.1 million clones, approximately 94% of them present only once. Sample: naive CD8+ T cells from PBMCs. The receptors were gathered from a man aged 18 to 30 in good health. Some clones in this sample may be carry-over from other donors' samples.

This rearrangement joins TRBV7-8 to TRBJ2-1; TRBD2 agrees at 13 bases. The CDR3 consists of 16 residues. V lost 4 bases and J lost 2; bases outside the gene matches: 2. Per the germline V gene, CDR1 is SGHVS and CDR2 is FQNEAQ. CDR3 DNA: TGTGCCAGCAGCTCGGGACTAGCGGGGACCTACAATGAGCAGTTCTTC. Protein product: CASSSGLAGTYNEQFF. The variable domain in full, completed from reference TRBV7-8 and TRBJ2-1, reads GAGVSQSPRYKVAKRGQDVALRCDPISGHVSLFWYQQALGQGPEFLTYFQNEAQLDKSGLPSDRFFAERPEGSVSTLKIQRTQQEDSAVYLCASSSGLAGTYNEQFFGPGTRLTVL.

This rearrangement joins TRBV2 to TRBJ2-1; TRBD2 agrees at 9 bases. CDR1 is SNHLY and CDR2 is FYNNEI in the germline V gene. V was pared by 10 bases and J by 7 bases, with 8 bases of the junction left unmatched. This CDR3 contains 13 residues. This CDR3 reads CANPSGEGNEQFF. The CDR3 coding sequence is TGTGCCAACCCTAGCGGGGAAGGGAATGAGCAGTTCTTC.

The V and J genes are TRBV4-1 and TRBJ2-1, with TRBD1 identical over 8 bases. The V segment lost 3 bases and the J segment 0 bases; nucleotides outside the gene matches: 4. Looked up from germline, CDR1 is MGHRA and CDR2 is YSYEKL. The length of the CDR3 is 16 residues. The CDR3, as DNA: TGCGCCAGCAGCCACCCGGGACAGGTCTCCTACAATGAGCAGTTCTTC. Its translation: CASSHPGQVSYNEQFF.

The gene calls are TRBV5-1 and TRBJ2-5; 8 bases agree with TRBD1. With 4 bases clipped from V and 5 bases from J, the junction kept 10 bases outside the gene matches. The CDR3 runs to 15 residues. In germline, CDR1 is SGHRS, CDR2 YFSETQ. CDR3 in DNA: TGCGCCAGCAGCGCCCGGGACAGGACAACGGAGACCCAGTACTTC. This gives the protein CASSARDRTTETQYF.

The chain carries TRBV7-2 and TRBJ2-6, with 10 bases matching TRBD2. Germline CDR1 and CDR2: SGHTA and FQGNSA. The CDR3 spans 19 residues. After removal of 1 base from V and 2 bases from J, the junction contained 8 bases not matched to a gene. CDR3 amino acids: CASSLVVLAGVPGANVLTF. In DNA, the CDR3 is TGTGCCAGCAGCTTAGTTGTGCTAGCGGGAGTGCCTGGGGCCAACGTCCTGACTTTC.

CDR3: CASSQAMLPYYGYTF. The CDR3 nucleotides read TGTGCCAGCAGCCAAGCTATGCTACCCTACTATGGCTACACCTTC. The rearrangement uses TRBV14 and TRBJ1-2; no reliable D call. The germline gives CDR1 SGHDN, CDR2 FVKESK. There are 15 residues in the CDR3. The V gene lost 1 base and the J gene lost 3 bases, with 12 bases spanning the gap.

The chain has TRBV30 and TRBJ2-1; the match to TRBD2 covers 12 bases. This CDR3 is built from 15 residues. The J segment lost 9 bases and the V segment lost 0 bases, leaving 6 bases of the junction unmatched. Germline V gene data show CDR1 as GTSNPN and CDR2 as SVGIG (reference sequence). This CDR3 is CAWSVLAGGGPEQFF. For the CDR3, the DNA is TGTGCCTGGAGTGTACTAGCGGGAGGAGGTCCTGAGCAGTTCTTC.

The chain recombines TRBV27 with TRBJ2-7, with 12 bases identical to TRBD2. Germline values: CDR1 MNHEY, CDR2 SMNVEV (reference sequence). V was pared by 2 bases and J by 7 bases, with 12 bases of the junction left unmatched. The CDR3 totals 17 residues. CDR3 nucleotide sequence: TGTGCCAGCAGTTTACTCCTAGCGGGAGGGCCTGGTGGGGAGCAGTACTTC. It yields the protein CASSLLLAGGPGGEQYF.

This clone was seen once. The DNA for the CDR3 is TGCGCCAGCAGCCAAGATCTTAGGAGGGGAGCCGGGGAGCTGTTTTTT. Protein sequence: CASSQDLRRGAGELFF. V is TRBV4-3 and J is TRBJ2-2, with a tentative D call TRBD2 (6 bases). Deletions cut 0 bases from V and 6 bases from J, with 14 bases between. There are 16 residues in the CDR3. Germline CDR1 reads LGHNA; CDR2 reads YSLEER.

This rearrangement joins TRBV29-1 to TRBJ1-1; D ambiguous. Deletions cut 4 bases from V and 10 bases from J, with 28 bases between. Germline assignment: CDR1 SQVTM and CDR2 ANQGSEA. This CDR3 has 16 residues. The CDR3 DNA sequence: TGCAGCGTTGCCGCTCAAACCTCCGCCGGCCGACGAAGAGCTTTCTTT. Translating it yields CSVAAQTSAGRRRAFF.

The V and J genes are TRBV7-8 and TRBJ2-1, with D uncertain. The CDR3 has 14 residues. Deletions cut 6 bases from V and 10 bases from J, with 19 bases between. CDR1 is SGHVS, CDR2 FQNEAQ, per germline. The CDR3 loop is CASRPGGGGPEQFF. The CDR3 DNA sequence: TGTGCCAGCAGGCCCGGCGGTGGCGGACCCGAGCAGTTCTTC.

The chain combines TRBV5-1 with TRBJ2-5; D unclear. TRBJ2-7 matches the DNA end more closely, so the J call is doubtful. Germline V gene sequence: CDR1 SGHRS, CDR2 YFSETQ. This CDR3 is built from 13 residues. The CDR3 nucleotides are TGCGCCAGCGGGCTCGGACCACCCTACGAGCAGTACTTC. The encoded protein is CASGLGPPYEQYF.

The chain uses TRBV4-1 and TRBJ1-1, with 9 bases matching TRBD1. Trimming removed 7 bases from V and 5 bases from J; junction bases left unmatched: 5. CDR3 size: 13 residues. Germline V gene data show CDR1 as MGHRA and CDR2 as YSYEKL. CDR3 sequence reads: CASTDRGETEAFF. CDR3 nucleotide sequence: TGCGCCAGCACCGACAGGGGGGAGACTGAAGCTTTCTTT.

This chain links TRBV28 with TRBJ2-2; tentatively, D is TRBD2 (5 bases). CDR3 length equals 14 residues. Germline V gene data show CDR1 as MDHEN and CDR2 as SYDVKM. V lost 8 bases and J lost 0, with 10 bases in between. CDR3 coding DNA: TGTGCCAGCTGGAGGCGTTCGAACACCGGGGAGCTGTTTTTT. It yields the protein CASWRRSNTGELFF.

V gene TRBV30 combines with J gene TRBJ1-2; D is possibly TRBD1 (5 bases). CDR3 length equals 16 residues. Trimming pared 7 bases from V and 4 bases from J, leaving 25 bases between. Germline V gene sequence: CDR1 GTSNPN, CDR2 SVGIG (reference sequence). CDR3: CASVDGASSDFYGYTF. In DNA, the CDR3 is TGTGCCTCGGTGGATGGGGCCAGCAGTGATTTCTATGGCTACACCTTC.

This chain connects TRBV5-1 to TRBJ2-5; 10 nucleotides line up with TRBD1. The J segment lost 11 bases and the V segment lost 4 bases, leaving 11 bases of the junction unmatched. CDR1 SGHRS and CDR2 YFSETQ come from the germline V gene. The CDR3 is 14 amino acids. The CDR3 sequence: CASSPGTGAWEQYF. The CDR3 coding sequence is TGCGCCAGCAGCCCCGGGACAGGGGCGTGGGAGCAGTACTTC.

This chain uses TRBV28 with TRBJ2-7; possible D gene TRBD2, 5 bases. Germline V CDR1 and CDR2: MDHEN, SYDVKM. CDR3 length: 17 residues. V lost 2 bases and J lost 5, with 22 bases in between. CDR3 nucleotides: TGTGCCAGCAGTTTAGGTGTTCCGGTCGCACCGGGGAACGAGCAGTACTTC. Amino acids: CASSLGVPVAPGNEQYF.

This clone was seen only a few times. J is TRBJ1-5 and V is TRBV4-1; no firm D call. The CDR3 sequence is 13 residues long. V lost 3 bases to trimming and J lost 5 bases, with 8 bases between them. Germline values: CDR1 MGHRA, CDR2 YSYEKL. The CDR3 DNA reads TGCGCCAGCAGCCATCAGCGGGATCAGCCCCAGCATTTT. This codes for CASSHQRDQPQHF.

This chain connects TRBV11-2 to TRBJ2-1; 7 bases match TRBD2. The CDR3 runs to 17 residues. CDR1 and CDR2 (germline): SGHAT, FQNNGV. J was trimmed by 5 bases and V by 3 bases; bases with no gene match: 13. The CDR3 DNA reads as TGTGCCAGCAGCTTGAGTGGCGGGAGAGTCCCCAACAATGAGCAGTTCTTC. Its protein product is CASSLSGGRVPNNEQFF.

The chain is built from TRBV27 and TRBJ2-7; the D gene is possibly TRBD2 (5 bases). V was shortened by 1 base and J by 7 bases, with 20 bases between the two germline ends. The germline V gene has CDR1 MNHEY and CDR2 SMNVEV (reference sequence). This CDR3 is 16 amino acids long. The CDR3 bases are TGTGCCAGCAGTTTATTCCGTGGCAGGCTTTCGGGGGAGCAGTACTTC. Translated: CASSLFRGRLSGEQYF.

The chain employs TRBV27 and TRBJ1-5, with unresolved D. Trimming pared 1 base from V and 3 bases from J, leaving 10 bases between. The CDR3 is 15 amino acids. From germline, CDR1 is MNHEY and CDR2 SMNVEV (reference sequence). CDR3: CASSLFSGNNQPQHF. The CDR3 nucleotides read TGTGCCAGCAGTTTATTCTCGGGGAACAATCAGCCCCAGCATTTT.

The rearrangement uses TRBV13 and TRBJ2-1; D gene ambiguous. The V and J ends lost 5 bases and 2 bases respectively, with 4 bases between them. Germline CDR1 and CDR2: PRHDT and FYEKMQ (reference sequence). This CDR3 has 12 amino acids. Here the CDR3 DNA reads TGTGCCAGCAGCCACGCCTACAATGAGCAGTTCTTC. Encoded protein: CASSHAYNEQFF.

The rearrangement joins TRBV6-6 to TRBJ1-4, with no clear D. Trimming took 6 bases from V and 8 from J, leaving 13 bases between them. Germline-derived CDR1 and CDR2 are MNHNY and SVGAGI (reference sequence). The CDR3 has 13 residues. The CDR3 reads CASSMPTREKLFF. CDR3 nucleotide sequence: TGTGCCAGCAGCATGCCCACAAGAGAAAAACTGTTTTTT.

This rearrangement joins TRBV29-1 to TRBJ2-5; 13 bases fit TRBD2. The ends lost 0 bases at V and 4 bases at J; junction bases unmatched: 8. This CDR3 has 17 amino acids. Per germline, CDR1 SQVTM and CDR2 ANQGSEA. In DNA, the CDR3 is TGCAGCGTTGAAGATCCTATGGGACTAGCGGGAATAGAGACCCAGTACTTC. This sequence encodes CSVEDPMGLAGIETQYF. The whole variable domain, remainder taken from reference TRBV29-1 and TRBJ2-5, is SAVISQKPSRDICQRGTSLTIQCQVDSQVTMMFWYRQQPGQSLTLIATANQGSEATYESGFVIDKFPISRPNLTFSTLTVSNMSPEDSSIYLCSVEDPMGLAGIETQYFGPGTRLLVL.